One and the same sample provided the 30 T cell receptor beta chains below, sequenced in a study of blood T cell repertoires in COVID-19. Generated by immunoSEQ multiplex PCR, the TCRdb table keeps only in-frame clones and is missing some. The sample has roughly 23,000 clones, roughly 94% seen once. Sequencing was done on a sample of peripheral blood. The origin of the receptors is a woman in her 50s with active COVID-19.

This sequence joins TRBV11-3 and TRBJ2-2, with 8 bases lining up with TRBD1. J lost 6 bases, V lost 6 bases, and 3 bases had no gene match. This CDR3 contains 13 residues. The germline gives CDR1 SGHNT, CDR2 YENEEA. The CDR3 spells CASSLTGAGELFF. DNA of the CDR3: TGTGCCAGCAGTCTGACAGGGGCCGGGGAGCTGTTTTTT.

This sequence joins TRBV6-5 and TRBJ1-2; D unclear. V gave up 5 bases and J gave up 0 bases, with 13 bases separating them. The germline V gene encodes CDR1 MNHEY and CDR2 SVGAGI. This CDR3 is 15 amino acids long. The CDR3 DNA follows: TGTGCCAGCAGTACTACACCGAGCTCTAACTATGGCTACACCTTC. It codes for CASSTTPSSNYGYTF.

The chain is built from TRBV2 and TRBJ2-7; D might be TRBD2 (6 bases). V shed 1 base and J shed 2 bases, with 9 bases lying between them. Germline V gene data show CDR1 as SNHLY and CDR2 as FYNNEI. The CDR3 runs 14 residues. The CDR3 protein is CASSEGPGAYEQYF. Written as DNA, the CDR3 is TGTGCCAGCAGTGAAGGACCGGGAGCCTACGAGCAGTACTTC.

The V gene is TRBV6-5, the J gene TRBJ1-4, with D tentatively TRBD1 (6 bases). CDR1 and CDR2 (germline): MNHEY, SVGAGI. The V end was cut by 6 bases, the J end by 2 bases, with 13 bases between. The CDR3 length is 15 residues. For the CDR3, the DNA is TGTGCCAGCAGCTCACAGGGTAGGACTAATGAAAAACTGTTTTTT. Encoded protein: CASSSQGRTNEKLFF.

This chain connects TRBV19 to TRBJ2-3; D gene unclear. The CDR3 runs 13 residues. Germline-derived CDR1 and CDR2 are LNHDA and SQIVND (reference sequence). V was cut by 3 bases and J by 6 bases, with 10 bases left in between. CDR3 coding DNA: TGTGCCAGTAGTATGGAGCCGCGGGATACGCAGTATTTT. Translated, it gives CASSMEPRDTQYF.

V is TRBV7-9 and J is TRBJ1-4, with D tentatively TRBD1 (6 bases). The germline V and J ends were trimmed by 3 bases and 3 bases, with 14 bases remaining between them. Germline V gives CDR1 SEHNR, CDR2 FQNEAQ (reference sequence). The CDR3 runs to 16 residues. Written as DNA, the CDR3 is TGTGCCAGCAGCTTGTCTGGGGGGGCAGCTAATGAAAAACTGTTTTTT. This sequence encodes CASSLSGGAANEKLFF.

V gene TRBV5-1 combines with J gene TRBJ2-7; the D gene is possibly TRBD1 (6 bases). Trimming cost V 4 bases and J 6 bases, with 20 bases left between them. CDR3 length: 15 amino acids. Looked up from germline, CDR1 is SGHRS and CDR2 is YFSETQ. The CDR3 here is CASSLQTGTPSEQYF. The CDR3 bases are TGCGCCAGCAGCCTGCAGACCGGGACACCTTCCGAGCAGTACTTC.

This clone was recorded once. The rearrangement uses TRBV28 and TRBJ2-7; the match to TRBD2 covers 13 bases. The CDR3 is 15 residues long. The V and J ends lost 5 bases and 1 base, in that order; junction bases with no gene match: 2. Germline V gene data show CDR1 as MDHEN and CDR2 as SYDVKM. The chain's CDR3 is CASSPTSGGSYEQYV. The CDR3, as DNA: TGTGCCAGCAGTCCGACTAGCGGGGGGTCCTACGAGCAGTACGTC.

The chain couples TRBV7-9 to TRBJ2-3; D remains unclear. Deletions cut 3 bases from V and 4 bases from J, with 5 bases between. CDR1 and CDR2 (germline): SEHNR, FQNEAQ (reference sequence). The CDR3 loop spans 12 amino acids. This chain's CDR3 is CASSFSSDTQYF. The CDR3 DNA sequence: TGTGCCAGCAGCTTTTCATCAGATACGCAGTATTTT.

This chain joins TRBV19 and TRBJ2-1, with TRBD2 matching 9 bases. The CDR3 sequence is 13 residues long. V was pared by 7 bases and J by 8 bases, with 6 bases of the junction left unmatched. Germline lookup yields CDR1 LNHDA and CDR2 SQIVND (reference sequence). CDR3 in amino acids: CASIASGTDEQFF. For the CDR3, the DNA is TGTGCCAGTATCGCTAGCGGGACGGATGAGCAGTTCTTC.

This sequence joins TRBV7-9 and TRBJ2-2; D might be TRBD1 (5 bases). V lost 6 bases and J 0 bases, leaving 8 bases between the germline ends. There are 14 residues in the CDR3. The germline CDR1 and CDR2 sequences are SEHNR and FQNEAQ (reference sequence). CDR3 coding DNA: TGTGCCAGCAGGATGGACACGAACACCGGGGAGCTGTTTTTT. Protein: CASRMDTNTGELFF.

V is TRBV6-1 and J is TRBJ2-7; D is unclear. CDR1 is MNHNS and CDR2 is SASEGT in the germline V gene. Trimming cost V 3 bases and J 4 bases, with 10 bases left between them. This CDR3 spans 13 amino acids. Here the CDR3 reads CASSEGRNYEQYV. In nucleotides, the CDR3 is TGTGCCAGCAGTGAGGGCCGGAATTACGAGCAGTACGTC.

This chain joins TRBV4-2 and TRBJ1-3, with a weak D call TRBD1 (6 bases). This CDR3 is 15 amino acids long. V lost 0 bases to trimming and J lost 3 bases, with 9 bases between them. The germline V gene encodes CDR1 LGHNA and CDR2 YNFKEQ. The chain's CDR3 is CASSQDPGVGNTIYF. DNA for the CDR3: TGTGCCAGCAGCCAAGATCCAGGGGTTGGAAACACCATATATTTT.

This chain joins TRBV3-1 (or the pseudogene TRBV3-2) and TRBJ1-3, with D perhaps TRBD1 (5 bases). Trimming shortened V by 0 bases and J by 2 bases, and 11 bases separated the two germline ends. Germline V gene lookup returns CDR1 LGHDT and CDR2 YNNKEL (reference sequence). The CDR3 has 16 residues. In DNA form, the CDR3 reads TGTGCCAGCAGCCAAGATTCAGGGACTCCTGGAAACACCATATATTTT. It yields the protein CASSQDSGTPGNTIYF.

This clone showed up just a few times. The genes are TRBV11-2 and TRBJ2-3; the match to TRBD1 covers 9 bases. From germline, CDR1 is SGHAT and CDR2 FQNNGV. The CDR3 is 17 residues long. V was clipped by 4 bases and J by 2 bases; unmatched bases: 10. DNA of the CDR3: TGTGCCAGCAGCTCTACCCCCCGGGACAGGGACACAGATACGCAGTATTTT. Translation: CASSSTPRDRDTDTQYF.

J is TRBJ1-5 and V is TRBV6-6, with D unresolved. Germline values: CDR1 MNHNY, CDR2 SVGAGI (reference sequence). The CDR3 runs 15 residues. Trimming removed 6 bases from V and 2 bases from J, with 14 bases in between. Here the CDR3 DNA reads TGTGCCAGCAGCCTCGGGGTTACGGGCAATCAGCCCCAGCATTTT. Translating gives CASSLGVTGNQPQHF.

The chain combines TRBV5-1 with TRBJ2-3; D ambiguous. The CDR3 runs 14 residues. CDR1 is SGHRS and CDR2 is YFSETQ in the germline V gene. Trimming removed 3 bases from V and 2 bases from J, with 10 bases in between. The CDR3 region is CASSSSRLTDTQYF. The DNA of the CDR3 is TGCGCCAGCAGCTCGAGTCGACTCACAGATACGCAGTATTTT.

The chain combines TRBV5-6 with TRBJ1-2; D is unclear. V lost 0 bases and J 2 bases, leaving 8 bases between the germline ends. CDR3 size: 14 residues. Germline V gives CDR1 SGHDT, CDR2 YYEEEE. DNA of the CDR3: TGTGCCAGCAGCTTGGATGGAGGGAACTATGGCTACACCTTC. Translation gives CASSLDGGNYGYTF.

The chain is built from TRBV19 and TRBJ2-4; a weak D match, TRBD2 (6 bases). Trimming shortened V by 10 bases and J by 2 bases, and 27 bases separated the two germline ends. The CDR3 is made up of 18 amino acids. The germline V gene encodes CDR1 LNHDA and CDR2 SQIVND (reference sequence). The CDR3 region is CATPGGPPVILSKNIQYF. In DNA form, the CDR3 reads TGTGCCACCCCCGGAGGGCCCCCGGTTATCTTATCCAAAAACATTCAGTACTTC.

The chain recombines TRBV6-1 with TRBJ2-3; D is possibly TRBD1 (8 bases). The germline gives CDR1 MNHNS, CDR2 SASEGT. CDR3 length equals 15 residues. Trimming stripped 3 bases from V and 6 bases from J, with 16 bases between. CDR3: CASSENRGGVDTQYF. In DNA form, the CDR3 reads TGTGCCAGCAGTGAGAACAGGGGGGGGGTCGATACGCAGTATTTT.

This chain connects TRBV2 to TRBJ1-2; 8 bases align to TRBD1. Looked up from germline, CDR1 is SNHLY and CDR2 is FYNNEI. The CDR3 spans 16 residues. With 6 bases clipped from V and 1 base from J, the junction kept 10 bases outside the gene matches. CDR3 protein: CASRKGGGQGNYGYTF. Here the CDR3 DNA reads TGTGCCAGCAGAAAGGGGGGTGGACAGGGTAACTATGGCTACACCTTC. The complete variable domain, with remaining parts taken from reference TRBV2 and TRBJ1-2, reads EPEVTQTPSHQVTQMGQEVILRCVPISNHLYFYWYRQILGQKVEFLVSFYNNEISEKSEIFDDQFSVERPDGSNFTLKIRSTKLEDSAMYFCASRKGGGQGNYGYTFGSGTRLTVV.

V gene TRBV5-1 combines with J gene TRBJ1-1, with a possible D match to TRBD1 (6 bases). The CDR3 is 16 residues long. V lost 4 bases, J lost 4 bases, and 20 bases lay in between. Germline V gives CDR1 SGHRS, CDR2 YFSETQ. Here the CDR3 DNA reads TGCGCCAGCAGCCCGTACCCCTCTTTGGGGGCCACTGAAGCTTTCTTT. Translating gives CASSPYPSLGATEAFF.

This chain uses TRBV7-3 with TRBJ2-6; TRBD1 aligns across 9 bases. The CDR3 has 17 amino acids. Germline V CDR1 and CDR2: SGHTA, FQGTGA. V lost 5 bases, J lost 2 bases, and 7 bases stayed unmatched. CDR3 sequence: CASSGGTGRAGANVLTF. The CDR3 nucleotides read TGTGCCAGCAGCGGAGGGACAGGGAGAGCTGGGGCCAACGTCCTGACTTTC.

The chain has TRBV7-9 and TRBJ1-4; D gene unclear. Germline V CDR1 and CDR2: SEHNR, FQNEAQ (reference sequence). V lost 9 bases and J 3 bases, leaving 11 bases between the germline ends. CDR3 length: 13 amino acids. CDR3 protein: CASAPGSNEKLFF. For the CDR3, the DNA is TGTGCCAGTGCCCCGGGGTCTAATGAAAAACTGTTTTTT.

The rearrangement uses TRBV4-2 and TRBJ1-5, with TRBD1 matching over 8 bases. Germline V gene data show CDR1 as LGHNA and CDR2 as YNFKEQ. V dropped 3 bases and J dropped 4; count of bases not matched to a gene: 8. This CDR3 spans 16 amino acids. CDR3 bases: TGTGCCAGCAGCCAGGATGACAGGGGTCGTAATCAGCCCCAGCATTTT. Translating gives CASSQDDRGRNQPQHF.

The chain carries TRBV10-3 and TRBJ2-1; the match to TRBD2 covers 9 bases. The CDR3 consists of 15 residues. Germline trimming cut 0 bases from V and 7 bases from J; bases unmatched to any gene: 4. Germline V gives CDR1 ENHRY, CDR2 SYGVKD. The DNA of the CDR3 is TGTGCCATCAGTGAGTCGCGACTAGCGGTTAATGAGCAGTTCTTC. Residues: CAISESRLAVNEQFF.

V gene TRBV5-1 combines with J gene TRBJ2-2; 12 bases agree with TRBD1. This CDR3 has 15 residues. J lost 7 bases, V lost 4 bases, and 5 bases had no gene match. Per germline, CDR1 SGHRS and CDR2 YFSETQ. CDR3 nucleotide sequence: TGCGCCAGCAGCCCGGGACAGGGGGCCGTCGGGGAGCTGTTTTTT. Amino acids: CASSPGQGAVGELFF.

This clone was observed a handful of times. The V gene is TRBV28, the J gene TRBJ1-2; weak D call: TRBD1 (5 bases). Germline CDR1 is MDHEN and CDR2 is SYDVKM. The CDR3 runs 15 residues. Trimming removed 6 bases at V and 3 bases at J, with 17 bases between. The CDR3 coding sequence is TGTGCCAGCAGCCTTAACTGGGGGGGGGACTATGGCTACACCTTC. This gives the protein CASSLNWGGDYGYTF.

This chain connects TRBV19 to TRBJ2-3, with TRBD2 matching 11 bases. From germline, CDR1 is LNHDA and CDR2 SQIVND (reference sequence). J lost 3 bases, V lost 8 bases, and 4 bases had no gene match. The CDR3 has 14 amino acids. In DNA form, the CDR3 reads TGTGCCAGTCGGAGGACTAGCGGGACAGATACGCAGTATTTT. Translating it yields CASRRTSGTDTQYF.

The rearrangement links TRBV3-1 (or the pseudogene TRBV3-2) to TRBJ1-3; 8 bases align to TRBD1. V lost 0 bases to trimming and J lost 2 bases; unmatched junction nucleotides: 12. Germline V CDR1 and CDR2: LGHDT, YNNKEL (reference sequence). The CDR3 covers 19 residues. The CDR3: CASSQDPTGEGYAGNTIYF. The CDR3 coding sequence is TGTGCCAGCAGCCAAGACCCGACAGGGGAAGGATATGCTGGAAACACCATATATTTT.